These T cell receptor beta chains were read from a single sample in a study of blood T cell repertoires in COVID-19. Assay used: immunoSEQ multiplex PCR; TCRdb lists only in-frame clones, some missing. The sample yields 95,000 to 110,000 clones, around 88% seen once. Sequencing was carried out using peripheral blood. Receptor source: a human donor in a cohort sampled during active COVID-19. The CDR3 runs from the conserved cysteine through the conserved F or W. The size entry is marked missing in some rows and otherwise reads once, few, many or a size class.

V,size,CDR3
TRBV19,NA,CASTVGQLKTGELFF
TRBV13,few,CASSGRGRVGYTF
TRBV24-1,NA,CATSKPGQGIYGYTF
TRBV6-5,NA,CASSYSIGSSYEQYF
TRBV6-1,NA,CASSDWGSYGYTF
TRBV10-3,NA,CAISSRVLGEEGEAFF
TRBV5-1,NA,CASSVAGDPSETQYF
TRBV6-1,few,CASSELANSNQPQHF
TRBV19,NA,CASSPDSYEQYF
TRBV18,few,CASSNYGQGLTYEQYF
TRBV12-2,NA,CASRLLRVPASSYEQYF
TRBV9,NA,CASSVPTGPNTEAFF
TRBV2,NA,CASSEHGETEAFF